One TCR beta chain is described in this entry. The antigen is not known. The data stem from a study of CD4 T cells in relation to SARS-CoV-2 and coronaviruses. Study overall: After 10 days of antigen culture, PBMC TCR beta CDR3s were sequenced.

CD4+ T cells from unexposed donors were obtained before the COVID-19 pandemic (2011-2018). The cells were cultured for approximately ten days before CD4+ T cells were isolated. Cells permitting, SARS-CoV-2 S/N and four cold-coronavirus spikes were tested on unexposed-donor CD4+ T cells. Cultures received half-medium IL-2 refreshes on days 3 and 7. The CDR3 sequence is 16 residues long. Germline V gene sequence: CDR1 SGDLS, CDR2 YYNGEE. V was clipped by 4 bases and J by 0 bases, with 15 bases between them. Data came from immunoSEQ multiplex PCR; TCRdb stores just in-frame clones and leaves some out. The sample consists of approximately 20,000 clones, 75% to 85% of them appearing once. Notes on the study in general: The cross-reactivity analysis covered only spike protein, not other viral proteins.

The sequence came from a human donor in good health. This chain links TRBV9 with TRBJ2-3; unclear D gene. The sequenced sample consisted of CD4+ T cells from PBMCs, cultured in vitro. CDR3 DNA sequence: TGTGCCAGCAGCCCCGTAGGGCTTTCTAGCACAGATACGCAGTATTTT. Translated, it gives CASSPVGLSSTDTQYF.